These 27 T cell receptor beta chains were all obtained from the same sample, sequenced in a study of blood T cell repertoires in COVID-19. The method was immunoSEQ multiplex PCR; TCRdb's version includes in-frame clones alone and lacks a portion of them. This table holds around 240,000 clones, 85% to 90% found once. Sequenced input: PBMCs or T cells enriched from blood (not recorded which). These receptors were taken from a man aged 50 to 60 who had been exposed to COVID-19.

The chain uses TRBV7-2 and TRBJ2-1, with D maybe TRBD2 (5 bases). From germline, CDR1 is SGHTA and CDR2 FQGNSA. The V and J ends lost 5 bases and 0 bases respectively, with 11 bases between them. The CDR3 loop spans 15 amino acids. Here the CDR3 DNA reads TGTGCCAGCAGCCCCGGACTGAGCTCCTACAATGAGCAGTTCTTC. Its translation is CASSPGLSSYNEQFF.

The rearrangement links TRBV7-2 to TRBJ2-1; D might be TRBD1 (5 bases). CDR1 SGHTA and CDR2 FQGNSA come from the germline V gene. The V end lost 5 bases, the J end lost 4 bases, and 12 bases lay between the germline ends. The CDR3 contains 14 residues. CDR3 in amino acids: CASSPQAVYNEQFF. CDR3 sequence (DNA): TGTGCCAGCAGCCCACAGGCCGTTTACAATGAGCAGTTCTTC.

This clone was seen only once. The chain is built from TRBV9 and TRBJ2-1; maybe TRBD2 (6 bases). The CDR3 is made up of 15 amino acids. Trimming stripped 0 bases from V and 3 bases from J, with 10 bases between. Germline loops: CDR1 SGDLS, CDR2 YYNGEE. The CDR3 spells CASSVGGSGYNEQFF. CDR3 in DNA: TGTGCCAGCAGCGTAGGGGGTAGCGGCTACAATGAGCAGTTCTTC. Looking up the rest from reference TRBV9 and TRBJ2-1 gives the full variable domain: DSGVTQTPKHLITATGQRVTLRCSPRSGDLSVYWYQQSLDQGLQFLIQYYNGEERAKGNILERFSAQQFPDLHSELNLSSLELGDSALYFCASSVGGSGYNEQFFGPGTRLTVL.

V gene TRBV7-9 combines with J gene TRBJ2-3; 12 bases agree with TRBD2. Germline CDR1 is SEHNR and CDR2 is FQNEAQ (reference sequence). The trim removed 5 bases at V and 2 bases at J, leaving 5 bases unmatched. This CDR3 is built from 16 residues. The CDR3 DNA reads TGTGCCAGCAGCCGGACTAGCGGGACCAACACAGATACGCAGTATTTT. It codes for CASSRTSGTNTDTQYF.

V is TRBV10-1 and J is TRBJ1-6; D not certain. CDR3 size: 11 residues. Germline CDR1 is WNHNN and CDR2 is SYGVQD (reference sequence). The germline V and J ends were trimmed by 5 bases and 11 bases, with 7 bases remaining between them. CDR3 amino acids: CASSLTPPLHF. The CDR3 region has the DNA TGCGCCAGCAGTCTAACTCCACCCCTCCACTTT.

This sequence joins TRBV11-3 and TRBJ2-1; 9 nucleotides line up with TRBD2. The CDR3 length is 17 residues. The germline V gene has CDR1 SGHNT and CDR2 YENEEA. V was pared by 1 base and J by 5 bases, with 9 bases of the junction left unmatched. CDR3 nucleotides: TGTGCCAGCAGCTTAGGACTCGCGGGAGGGTTTAACAATGAGCAGTTCTTC. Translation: CASSLGLAGGFNNEQFF.

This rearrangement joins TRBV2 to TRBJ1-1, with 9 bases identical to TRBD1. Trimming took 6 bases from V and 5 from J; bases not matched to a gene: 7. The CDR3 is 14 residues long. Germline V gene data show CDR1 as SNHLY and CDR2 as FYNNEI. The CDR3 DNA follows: TGTGCCAGCAGCCGGGACAGGGAAAGTACTGAAGCTTTCTTT. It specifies CASSRDRESTEAFF.

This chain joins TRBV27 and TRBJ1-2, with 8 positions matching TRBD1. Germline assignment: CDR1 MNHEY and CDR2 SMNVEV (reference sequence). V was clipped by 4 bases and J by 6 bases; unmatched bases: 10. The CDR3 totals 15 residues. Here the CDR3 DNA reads TGTGCCAGCAGTTCCCCCGCGACAGGGGTCGATGGCTACACCTTC. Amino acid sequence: CASSSPATGVDGYTF.

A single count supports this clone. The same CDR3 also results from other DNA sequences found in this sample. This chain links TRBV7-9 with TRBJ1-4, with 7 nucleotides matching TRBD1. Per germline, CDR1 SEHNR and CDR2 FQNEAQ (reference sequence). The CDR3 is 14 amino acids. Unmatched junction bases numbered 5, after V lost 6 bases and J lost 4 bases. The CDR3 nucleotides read TGTGCCAGCAGTCTCAGGGACAGTAATGAAAAACTGTTTTTT. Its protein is CASSLRDSNEKLFF.

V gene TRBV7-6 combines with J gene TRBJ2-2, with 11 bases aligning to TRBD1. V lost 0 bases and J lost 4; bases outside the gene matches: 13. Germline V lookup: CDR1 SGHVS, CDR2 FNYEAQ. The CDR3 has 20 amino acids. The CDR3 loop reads CASSLALWTGGLGGTGELFF. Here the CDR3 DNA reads TGTGCCAGCAGCTTAGCGCTTTGGACAGGGGGCCTGGGCGGCACCGGGGAGCTGTTTTTT.

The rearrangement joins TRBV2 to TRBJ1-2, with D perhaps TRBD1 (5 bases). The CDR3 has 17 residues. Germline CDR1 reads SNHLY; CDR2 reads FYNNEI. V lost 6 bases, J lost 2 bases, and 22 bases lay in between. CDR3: CASSKGSWGDANYGYTF. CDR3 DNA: TGTGCCAGCAGCAAAGGGAGTTGGGGGGACGCCAACTATGGCTACACCTTC. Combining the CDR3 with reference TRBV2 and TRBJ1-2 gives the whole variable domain EPEVTQTPSHQVTQMGQEVILRCVPISNHLYFYWYRQILGQKVEFLVSFYNNEISEKSEIFDDQFSVERPDGSNFTLKIRSTKLEDSAMYFCASSKGSWGDANYGYTFGSGTRLTVV.

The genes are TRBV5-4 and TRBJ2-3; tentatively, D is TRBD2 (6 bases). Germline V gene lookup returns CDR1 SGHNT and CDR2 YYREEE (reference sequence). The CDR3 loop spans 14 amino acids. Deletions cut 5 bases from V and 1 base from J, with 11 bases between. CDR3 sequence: CASRTTGGTDTQYF. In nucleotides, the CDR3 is TGTGCCAGCAGAACCACGGGGGGCACAGATACGCAGTATTTT.

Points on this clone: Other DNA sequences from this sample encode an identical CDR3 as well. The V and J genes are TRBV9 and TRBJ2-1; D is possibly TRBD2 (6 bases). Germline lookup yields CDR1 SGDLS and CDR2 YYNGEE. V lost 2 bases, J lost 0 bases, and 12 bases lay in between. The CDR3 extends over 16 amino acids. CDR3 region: CASSVDRGSSYNEQFF. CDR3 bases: TGTGCCAGCAGCGTCGATCGGGGGAGCTCCTACAATGAGCAGTTCTTC.

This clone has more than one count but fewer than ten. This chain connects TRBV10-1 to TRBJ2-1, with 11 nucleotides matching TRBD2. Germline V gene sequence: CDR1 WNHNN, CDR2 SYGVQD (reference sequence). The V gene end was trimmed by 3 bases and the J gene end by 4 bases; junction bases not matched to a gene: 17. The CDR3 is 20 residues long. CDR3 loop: CASSENNLPPTSGIYNEQFF. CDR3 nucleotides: TGCGCCAGCAGTGAAAATAACCTACCCCCGACTAGCGGGATATACAATGAGCAGTTCTTC.

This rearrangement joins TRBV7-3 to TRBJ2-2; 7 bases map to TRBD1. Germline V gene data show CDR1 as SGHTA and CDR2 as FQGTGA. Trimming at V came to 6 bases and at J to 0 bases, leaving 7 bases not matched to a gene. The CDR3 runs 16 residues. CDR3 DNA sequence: TGTGCCAGCAGTATACAGGGGACCCCGAACACCGGGGAGCTGTTTTTT. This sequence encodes CASSIQGTPNTGELFF. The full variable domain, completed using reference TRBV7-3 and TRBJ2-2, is GAGVSQTPSNKVTEKGKYVELRCDPISGHTALYWYRQSLGQGPEFLIYFQGTGAADDSGLPNDRFFAVRPEGSVSTLKIQRTERGDSAVYLCASSIQGTPNTGELFFGEGSRLTVL.

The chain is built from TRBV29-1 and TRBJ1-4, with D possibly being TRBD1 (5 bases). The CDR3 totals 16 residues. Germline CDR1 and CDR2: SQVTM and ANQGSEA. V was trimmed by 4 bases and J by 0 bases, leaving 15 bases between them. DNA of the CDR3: TGCAGCGTTGCGCCGTCGGGGGACGCAACTAATGAAAAACTGTTTTTT. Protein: CSVAPSGDATNEKLFF.

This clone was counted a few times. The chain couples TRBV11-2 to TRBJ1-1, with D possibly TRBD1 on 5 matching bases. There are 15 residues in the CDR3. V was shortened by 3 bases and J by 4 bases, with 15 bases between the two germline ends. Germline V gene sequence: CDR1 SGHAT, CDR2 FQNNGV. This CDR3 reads CASSFTGGFFTEAFF. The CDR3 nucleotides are TGTGCCAGCAGCTTTACCGGGGGGTTTTTCACTGAAGCTTTCTTT. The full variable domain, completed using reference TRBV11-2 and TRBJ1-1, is EAGVAQSPRYKIIEKRQSVAFWCNPISGHATLYWYQQILGQGPKLLIQFQNNGVVDDSQLPKDRFSAERLKGVDSTLKIQPAKLEDSAVYLCASSFTGGFFTEAFFGQGTRLTVV.

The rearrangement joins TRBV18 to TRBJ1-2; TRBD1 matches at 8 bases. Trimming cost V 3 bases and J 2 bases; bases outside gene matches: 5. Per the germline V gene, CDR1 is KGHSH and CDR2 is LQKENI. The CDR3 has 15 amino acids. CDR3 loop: CASSPQTGANYGYTF. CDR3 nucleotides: TGTGCCAGCTCACCTCAGACAGGGGCCAACTATGGCTACACCTTC.

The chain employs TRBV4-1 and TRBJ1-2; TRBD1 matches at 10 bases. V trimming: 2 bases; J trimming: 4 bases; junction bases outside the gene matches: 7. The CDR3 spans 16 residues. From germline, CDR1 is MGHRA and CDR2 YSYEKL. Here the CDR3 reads CASSQPRQGASYGYTF. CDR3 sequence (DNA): TGCGCCAGCAGCCAACCACGACAGGGGGCGAGCTATGGCTACACCTTC.

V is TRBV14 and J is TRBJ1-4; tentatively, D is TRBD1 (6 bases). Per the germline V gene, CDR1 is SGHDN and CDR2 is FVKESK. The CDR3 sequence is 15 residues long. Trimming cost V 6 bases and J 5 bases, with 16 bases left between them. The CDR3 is CASSYSGDGNEKLFF. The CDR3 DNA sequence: TGTGCCAGCAGTTACTCAGGGGACGGGAATGAAAAACTGTTTTTT.

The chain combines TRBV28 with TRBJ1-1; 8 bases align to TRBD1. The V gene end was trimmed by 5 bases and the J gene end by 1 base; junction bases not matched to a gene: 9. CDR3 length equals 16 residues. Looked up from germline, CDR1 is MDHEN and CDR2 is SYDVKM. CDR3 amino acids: CASSPLRQGTNTEAFF. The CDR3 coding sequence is TGTGCCAGCAGTCCTCTAAGACAGGGGACGAACACTGAAGCTTTCTTT.

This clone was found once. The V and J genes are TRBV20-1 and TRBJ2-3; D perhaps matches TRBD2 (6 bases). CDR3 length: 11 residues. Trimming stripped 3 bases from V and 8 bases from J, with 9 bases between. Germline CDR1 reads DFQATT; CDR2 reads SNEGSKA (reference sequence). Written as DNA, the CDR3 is TGCAGTGCTAGGTTGGGGGGTACGCAGTATTTT. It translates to CSARLGGTQYF.

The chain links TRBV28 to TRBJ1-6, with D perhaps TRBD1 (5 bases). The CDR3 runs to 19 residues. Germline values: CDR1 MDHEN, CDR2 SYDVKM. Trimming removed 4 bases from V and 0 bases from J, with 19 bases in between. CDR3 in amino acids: CASSSIPGRASSYNSPLHF. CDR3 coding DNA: TGTGCCAGCAGTTCCATCCCGGGCAGGGCGAGCTCCTATAATTCACCCCTCCACTTT.

CDR3 sequence: CASSLGGAGGEDEQFF. The DNA of the CDR3 is TGTGCCAGCAGCTTGGGAGGAGCGGGAGGTGAGGATGAGCAGTTCTTC. This chain links TRBV5-4 with TRBJ2-1; 9 positions match TRBD2. This CDR3 is built from 16 residues. Germline V gene data show CDR1 as SGHNT and CDR2 as YYREEE (reference sequence). With 0 bases clipped from V and 8 bases from J, the junction kept 9 bases outside the gene matches.

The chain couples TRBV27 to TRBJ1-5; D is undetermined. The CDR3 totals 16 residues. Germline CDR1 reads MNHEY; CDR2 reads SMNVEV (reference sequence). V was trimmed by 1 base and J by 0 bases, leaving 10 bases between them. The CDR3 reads CASSLYSGASNQPQHF. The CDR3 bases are TGTGCCAGCAGTTTATACTCCGGAGCTAGCAATCAGCCCCAGCATTTT.

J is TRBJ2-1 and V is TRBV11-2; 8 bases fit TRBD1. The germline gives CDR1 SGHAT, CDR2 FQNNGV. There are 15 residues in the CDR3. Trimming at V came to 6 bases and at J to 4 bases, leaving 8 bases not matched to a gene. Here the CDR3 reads CASSPDRGGYNEQFF. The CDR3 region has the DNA TGTGCCAGCAGTCCCGACAGGGGTGGATACAATGAGCAGTTCTTC.

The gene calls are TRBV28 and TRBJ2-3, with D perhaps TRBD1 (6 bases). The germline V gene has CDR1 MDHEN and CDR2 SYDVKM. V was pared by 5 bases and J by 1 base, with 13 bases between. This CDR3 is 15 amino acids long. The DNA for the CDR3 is TGTGCCAGCAGTCCATGGGGGCAACGCACAGATACGCAGTATTTT. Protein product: CASSPWGQRTDTQYF.